A selection of T cell receptor beta chains follows, all from one sample in a study of metastatic and nonmetastatic thyroid tumors. TCRdb re-analyzed the PCR reads through MiXCR. The table has about 15,000 clones, over 25% seen once. Material for sequencing was tumor tissue. These receptors came from a male donor with papillary thyroid cancer or a benign thyroid nodule (not recorded which). Some clones in this sample may be carry-over from other donors' samples. The CDR3 runs from the conserved cysteine through the conserved F or W. The order of the fields is clone size, D gene, V gene, J gene, CDR3 DNA, CDR3 protein. The D gene is left open where the match is weak. The size of a clone is reported for some rows only, either as once, few or many, or as a class for expanded clones.

many	TRBD2	TRBV20-1	TRBJ2-1	TGCAGTGCCCATGGGTTACTAGCGTACAATGAGCAGTTCTTC	CSAHGLLAYNEQFF
few	TRBD2	TRBV10-2	TRBJ2-1	TGCGCCAGCAGTGAGTACCTACCGGGACTAGCGGGCAATGAGCAGTCCTTC	CASSEYLPGLAGNEQSF
.	.	TRBV6-1	TRBJ2-6	TGTGCCAGCAGTGAAGGCAGCTCTGGGGCCAACGTCCTGACTTTC	CASSEGSSGANVLTF
few	.	TRBV25-1	TRBJ2-2	TGTGCCATCAGTGAGGACATGGACACCGGGGAGCTGTTTTTT	CAISEDMDTGELFF
.	.	TRBV5-1	TRBJ2-1	TGCGCCAGCAGCTTGGCGGGGGAGAGCCATGAGCAGTTCTTC	CASSLAGESHEQFF
.	TRBD1	TRBV5-1	TRBJ1-3	TGCGCCAGCAGCTTACAGGGGACTGGAAACACCATATATTTT	CASSLQGTGNTIYF
few	.	TRBV6-2/TRBV6-3	TRBJ2-2	TGTGCCAGCAGTTACGGGGGGACGGACACCGGGGAGCTGTTTTTT	CASSYGGTDTGELFF
many	.	TRBV10-3	TRBJ1-2	TGTGCCATCAGTGAGGAGATTGTCGCAGGACGGCCGGTTGGCTACACCTTC	CAISEEIVAGRPVGYTF
many	.	TRBV2	TRBJ2-5	TGTGCCAGCAGCGGCTCGACTAGGGCCCAAGAGACCCAGTACTTC	CASSGSTRAQETQYF
many	.	TRBV15	TRBJ2-3	TGTGCCACCAGCAGAGAGTGGGGTGGCACAGATACGCAGTATTTT	CATSREWGGTDTQYF
.	TRBD1	TRBV11-2	TRBJ2-1	TGTGCCAGCAGCTCGCCGGTCGGGACAGGCGACAATGAGCAGTTCTTC	CASSSPVGTGDNEQFF
many	TRBD1	TRBV11-1	TRBJ2-1	TGTGCCAGCAGCTCCGCTTGGACAGGGGAGGGTGGAGGCAATGAGCAGTTCTTC	CASSSAWTGEGGGNEQFF
.	.	TRBV20-1	TRBJ2-7	TGCAACCTTCCACAGAACGAGCAGTACTTC	CNLPQNEQYF
few	.	TRBV28	TRBJ1-2	TGTGCCAGCAGTGTATCCCGGGGGTCTGTCTACACCTTC	CASSVSRGSVYTF
few	.	TRBV6-1	TRBJ2-3	TGTGCCAGCAGTAGAGGGAACACAGATACGCAGTATTTT	CASSRGNTDTQYF
.	TRBD1	TRBV6-5	TRBJ1-1	TGTGCCAGCAGTTACGACAGGGGGCGAAGTGAAGCTTTCTTT	CASSYDRGRSEAFF
.	TRBD2	TRBV20-1	TRBJ2-1	TGCAGTGCTGTGGTAGCGGGACGATACAATGAGCAGTTCTTC	CSAVVAGRYNEQFF
medium-sized	.	TRBV19	TRBJ1-5	TGTGCCAGTAGTACCGGGCACTATAGCAATCAGCCCCAGCATTTT	CASSTGHYSNQPQHF
many	.	TRBV19	TRBJ2-7	TGTGCCAGTAGTATAGATGGTGGATACGAGCAGTACTTC	CASSIDGGYEQYF
few	TRBD1	TRBV6-1	TRBJ2-2	TGTGCCGTAGGACAGGGGGTCGACACCGGGGAGCTGTTTTTT	CAVGQGVDTGELFF
medium-sized	TRBD1	TRBV19	TRBJ1-6	TGTGCCAGCCAGGGGGCTTATAATTCACCCCTCCACTTT	CASQGAYNSPLHF
many	.	TRBV14	TRBJ2-7	TGTGCCAGCAGCCAAGATTTTGGATTGGGTCTGGACGAGCAGTACTTC	CASSQDFGLGLDEQYF
many	.	TRBV29-1	TRBJ1-2	TGCAGCGTTGAAGACGGGGCCGGTGGCTACACCTTC	CSVEDGAGGYTF
.	.	TRBV6-1	TRBJ1-1	TGTGCCAGCATCCCAACCCCCGGGACAACGAACACTGAAGCTTTCTTT	CASIPTPGTTNTEAFF
.	.	TRBV3-1	TRBJ1-4	TGTGCCAGCAGCCTGCACAGTGAAAAACTGTTTTTT	CASSLHSEKLFF
few	.	TRBV11-2	TRBJ2-1	TGTGCCAGCAGTCCGGGGAACAGTGTTGAGCAGTTCTTC	CASSPGNSVEQFF
few	.	TRBV11-2	TRBJ1-1	TGTGCCAGCAGCTTAGGGGGAGCGAACACTGAAGCTTTCTTT	CASSLGGANTEAFF
few	.	TRBV6-5	TRBJ1-5	TGTGCCAGCAGTTACGGCACGAGTCAGCCCCAGCATTTT	CASSYGTSQPQHF
many	.	TRBV20-1	TRBJ1-2	TGCAGTGCTAGAGATTTCAGGGTTGATGGCTACACCTTC	CSARDFRVDGYTF
.	.	TRBV10-3	TRBJ2-7	TGTGCCATCAGGGACATGAGCTCCTACGAGCAGTACTTC	CAIRDMSSYEQYF
.	TRBD2	TRBV20-1	TRBJ2-5	TGCAGTGCTAGAGACCCTAGGACTATCTGGGGGGGAGAGACCCAGTACTTC	CSARDPRTIWGGETQYF
.	.	TRBV28	TRBJ1-2	TGTCCCAGCAGTCCACCAGGGTACTATGGCTACACCTTC	CPSSPPGYYGYTF
few	TRBD2	TRBV6-5	TRBJ2-1	TGTGCCAGCAGATGGACTAGCGGGGGGGGTTCTAATGAGCAGTTCTTC	CASRWTSGGGSNEQFF
.	.	TRBV9	TRBJ2-3	TGTGCCAGCAGCGTGTCGGGCACTTCCACAGATACGCAGTATTTT	CASSVSGTSTDTQYF
.	.	TRBV2	TRBJ1-6	TGTGCCAGCAGTGAATCCCTGGGGAGTCCCCTCCACTTT	CASSESLGSPLHF